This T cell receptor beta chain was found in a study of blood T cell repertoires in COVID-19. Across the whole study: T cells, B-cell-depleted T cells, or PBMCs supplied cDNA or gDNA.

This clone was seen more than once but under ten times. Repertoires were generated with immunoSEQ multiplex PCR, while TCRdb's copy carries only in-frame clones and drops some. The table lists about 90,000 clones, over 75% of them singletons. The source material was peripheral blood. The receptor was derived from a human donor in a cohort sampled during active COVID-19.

The CDR3 sequence: CASSGGGRAGELFF. The DNA of the CDR3 is TGTGCCAGCAGTGGAGGGGGCCGGGCCGGGGAGCTGTTTTTT. The chain joins TRBV2 to TRBJ2-2, with 7 bases that match TRBD1. The CDR3 is 14 residues long. Germline CDR1 and CDR2: SNHLY and FYNNEI. V gave up 4 bases and J gave up 6 bases; unmatched junction bases: 5.